The 8 T cell receptor beta chains below come from one sample, sequenced in a study of T cell responses to AZD1222 COVID-19 vaccine. TCRdb keeps only in-frame clones here, not all; method: immunoSEQ multiplex PCR. This sample has some 130,000 clones, with over 80% found just once. Sequenced material: peripheral blood, taken 28 days after the second AZD1222 dose. The receptors were sampled from an adult who received the AZD1222 COVID-19 vaccine.

CDR3 loop: CASNNRGMGNSPLHF. The CDR3 coding sequence is TGTGCCAGCAATAACAGGGGAATGGGAAATTCACCCCTCCACTTT. The V and J genes are TRBV28 and TRBJ1-6; 7 nucleotides match TRBD1. V dropped 7 bases and J dropped 7; count of bases not matched to a gene: 10. Germline V gene lookup returns CDR1 MDHEN and CDR2 SYDVKM. This CDR3 spans 15 amino acids.

V gene TRBV11-2 combines with J gene TRBJ2-5; D might be TRBD2 (7 bases). Germline CDR1 SGHAT, CDR2 FQNNGV. V was clipped by 2 bases and J by 5 bases, with 15 bases between them. The CDR3 totals 15 residues. DNA of the CDR3: TGTGCCAGCAGCTTAATGGGGGGGGCGGAGGAGACCCAGTACTTC. Translated: CASSLMGGAEETQYF.

The chain employs TRBV19 and TRBJ1-2, with D tentatively TRBD1 (6 bases). V lost 8 bases to trimming and J lost 3 bases, with 16 bases between them. The CDR3 runs 14 residues. CDR1 and CDR2 from the germline V gene are LNHDA and SQIVND (reference sequence). The CDR3, as DNA: TGTGCCAGTTGGGATCGACAGGCCTACTATGGCTACACCTTC. Its protein product is CASWDRQAYYGYTF.

J is TRBJ2-1 and V is TRBV12-5, with 12 positions matching TRBD2. Germline CDR1 and CDR2: LGHNT and FRNRAP. V shed 8 bases, J shed 6 bases, and the junction held 8 bases outside the gene matches. The CDR3 runs to 15 residues. The CDR3 loop reads CASRLGTSGRNEQFF. CDR3 nucleotide sequence: TGTGCTAGTCGGCTGGGGACTAGCGGGCGCAATGAGCAGTTCTTC.

CDR3 bases: TGTGCCAGCAGCTGGGGATTGGAGGCGCGAGGGGAGCTGTTTTTT. It encodes CASSWGLEARGELFF. This chain uses TRBV7-2 with TRBJ2-2, with D tentatively TRBD2 (5 bases). The CDR3 covers 15 residues. Germline values: CDR1 SGHTA, CDR2 FQGNSA. The ends were cut back, 4 bases at V and 8 bases at J, with 17 bases in the middle.

The J gene is TRBJ2-5, the V gene TRBV30; D unresolved. V was pared by 1 base and J by 2 bases, with 2 bases between. Germline CDR1 and CDR2: GTSNPN and SVGIG (reference sequence). The CDR3 has 11 residues. The CDR3, as DNA: TGTGCCTGGAGTGGGCAAGAGACCCAGTACTTC. It encodes CAWSGQETQYF.

The chain couples TRBV30 to TRBJ1-2, with no clear D. The CDR3 extends over 13 amino acids. The germline gives CDR1 GTSNPN, CDR2 SVGIG (reference sequence). V lost 1 base and J 0 bases, leaving 6 bases between the germline ends. The CDR3 coding sequence is TGTGCCTGGAGTGCAGAGCCTAACTATGGCTACACCTTC. This codes for CAWSAEPNYGYTF.

The CDR3 here is CASSTQGSTDTQYF. As DNA, the CDR3 is TGCGCCAGCAGCACACAGGGTAGCACAGATACGCAGTATTTT. This chain connects TRBV5-1 to TRBJ2-3; D is possibly TRBD1 (6 bases). V gave up 4 bases and J gave up 0 bases, with 9 bases separating them. Germline CDR1 SGHRS, CDR2 YFSETQ. The CDR3 sequence is 14 residues long.